This entry lists 2 T cell receptor beta chains sequenced from one sample in a study of shared clonotypes between healthy human individuals. Assay: immunoSEQ multiplex PCR; the TCRdb copy retains only in-frame clones and omits some. The table lists about 1 million clones, around 74% of them singletons. The sample comprised memory CD4+ T cells sorted from blood. Subset here: CD45RA-negative fraction. These receptors came from a man in his late teens or twenties in good health.

The gene calls are TRBV28 and TRBJ1-4; TRBD1 might be the D (6 bases). In germline, CDR1 is MDHEN, CDR2 SYDVKM. The CDR3 extends over 17 amino acids. The V and J ends lost 4 bases and 0 bases respectively, with 15 bases between them. CDR3 DNA sequence: TGTGCCAGCAGTTCGCCGGGGGGCGCCGCAACTAATGAAAAACTGTTTTTT. Amino acid sequence: CASSSPGGAATNEKLFF.

V gene TRBV10-3 combines with J gene TRBJ1-3; 7 nucleotides match TRBD1. CDR3 length: 13 residues. CDR1 and CDR2 (germline): ENHRY, SYGVKD. The junction had 2 bases not matched to a gene; V was cut back by 5 bases and J by 4 bases. The CDR3 bases are TGTGCCATCAGTTCACAGGGGGGAAACACCATATATTTT. Its translation is CAISSQGGNTIYF.